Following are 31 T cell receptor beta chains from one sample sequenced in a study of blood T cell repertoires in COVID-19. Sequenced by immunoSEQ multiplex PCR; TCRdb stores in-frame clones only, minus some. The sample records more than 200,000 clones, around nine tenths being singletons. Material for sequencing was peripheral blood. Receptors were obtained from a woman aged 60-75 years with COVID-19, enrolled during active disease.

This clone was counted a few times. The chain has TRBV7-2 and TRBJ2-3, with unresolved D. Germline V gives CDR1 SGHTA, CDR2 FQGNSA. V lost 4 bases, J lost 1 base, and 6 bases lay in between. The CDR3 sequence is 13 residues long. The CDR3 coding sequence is TGTGCCAGCAGCTCTCCAGGCACAGATACGCAGTATTTT. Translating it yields CASSSPGTDTQYF.

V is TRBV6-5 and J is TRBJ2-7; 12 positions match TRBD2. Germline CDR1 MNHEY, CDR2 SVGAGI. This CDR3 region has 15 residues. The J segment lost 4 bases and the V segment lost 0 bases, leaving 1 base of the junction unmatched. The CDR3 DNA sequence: TGTGCCAGCAGTTACTCAACTAGCGGGAGGTACGAGCAGTACTTC. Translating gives CASSYSTSGRYEQYF.

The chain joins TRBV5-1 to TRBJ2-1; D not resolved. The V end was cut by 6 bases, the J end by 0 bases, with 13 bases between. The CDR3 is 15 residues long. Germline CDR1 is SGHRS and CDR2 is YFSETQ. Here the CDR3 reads CASMESANSYNEQFF. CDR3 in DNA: TGCGCCAGCATGGAAAGCGCGAACTCCTACAATGAGCAGTTCTTC.

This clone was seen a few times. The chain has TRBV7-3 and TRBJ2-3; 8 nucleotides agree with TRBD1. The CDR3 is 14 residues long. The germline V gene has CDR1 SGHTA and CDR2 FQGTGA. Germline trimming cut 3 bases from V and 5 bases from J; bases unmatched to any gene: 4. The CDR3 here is CASSFQGAEDTQYF. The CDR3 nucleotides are TGTGCCAGCAGCTTTCAGGGGGCTGAAGATACGCAGTATTTT. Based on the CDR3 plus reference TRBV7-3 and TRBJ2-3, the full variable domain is GAGVSQTPSNKVTEKGKYVELRCDPISGHTALYWYRQSLGQGPEFLIYFQGTGAADDSGLPNDRFFAVRPEGSVSTLKIQRTERGDSAVYLCASSFQGAEDTQYFGPGTRLTVL.

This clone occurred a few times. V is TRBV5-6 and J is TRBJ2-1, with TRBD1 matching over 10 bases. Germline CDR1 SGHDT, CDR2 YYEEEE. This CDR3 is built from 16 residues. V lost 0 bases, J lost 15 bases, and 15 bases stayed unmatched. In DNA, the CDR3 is TGTGCCAGCAGCTTGGCCTACGGGACAGGGGTTCAAAAAAGGTTCTTC. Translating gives CASSLAYGTGVQKRFF.

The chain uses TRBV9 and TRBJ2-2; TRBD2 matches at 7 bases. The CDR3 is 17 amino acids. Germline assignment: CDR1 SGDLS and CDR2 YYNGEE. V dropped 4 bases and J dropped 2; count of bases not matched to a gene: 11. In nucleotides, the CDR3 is TGTGCCAGCAGCCCTCGTGGGGAGCGGGAAAACACCGGGGAGCTGTTTTTT. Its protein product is CASSPRGERENTGELFF.

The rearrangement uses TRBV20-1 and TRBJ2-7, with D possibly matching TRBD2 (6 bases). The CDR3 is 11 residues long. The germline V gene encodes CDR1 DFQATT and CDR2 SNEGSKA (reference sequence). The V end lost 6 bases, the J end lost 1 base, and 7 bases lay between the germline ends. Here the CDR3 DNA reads TGCAGTGCCGGGGGTTCCTACGAGCAGTACTTC. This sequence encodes CSAGGSYEQYF.

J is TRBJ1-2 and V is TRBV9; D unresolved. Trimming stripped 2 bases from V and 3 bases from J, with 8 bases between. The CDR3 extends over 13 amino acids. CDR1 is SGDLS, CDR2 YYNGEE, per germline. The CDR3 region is CASSVLADYGYTF. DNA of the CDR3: TGTGCCAGCAGCGTGCTGGCCGACTATGGCTACACCTTC.

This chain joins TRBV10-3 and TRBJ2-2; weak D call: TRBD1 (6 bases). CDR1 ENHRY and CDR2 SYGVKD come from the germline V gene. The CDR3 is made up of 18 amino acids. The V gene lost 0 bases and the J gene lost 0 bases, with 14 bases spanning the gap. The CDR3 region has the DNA TGTGCCATCAGTGAGTCGGGTGCAGGGGCCGCGAACACCGGGGAGCTGTTTTTT. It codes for CAISESGAGAANTGELFF.

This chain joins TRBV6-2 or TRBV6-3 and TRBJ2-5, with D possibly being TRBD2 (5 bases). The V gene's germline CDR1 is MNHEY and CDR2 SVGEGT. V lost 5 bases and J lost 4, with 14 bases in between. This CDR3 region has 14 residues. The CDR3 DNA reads TGTGCCAGCAGTAATCCCGGGAAGGGAGAGACCCAGTACTTC. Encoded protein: CASSNPGKGETQYF.

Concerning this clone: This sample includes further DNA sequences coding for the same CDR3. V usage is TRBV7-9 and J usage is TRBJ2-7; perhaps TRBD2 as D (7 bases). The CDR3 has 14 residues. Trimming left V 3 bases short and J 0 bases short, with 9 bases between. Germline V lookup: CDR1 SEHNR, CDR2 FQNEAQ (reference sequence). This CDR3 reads CASSLGGPSYEQYF. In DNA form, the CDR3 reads TGTGCCAGCAGCTTGGGGGGGCCCTCCTACGAGCAGTACTTC.

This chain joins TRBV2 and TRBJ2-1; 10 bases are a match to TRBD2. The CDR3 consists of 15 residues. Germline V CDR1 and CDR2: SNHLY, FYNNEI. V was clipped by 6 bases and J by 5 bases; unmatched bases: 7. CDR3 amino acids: CASRDSGRTNNEQFF. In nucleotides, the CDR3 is TGTGCCAGCAGGGATAGCGGGAGGACCAACAATGAGCAGTTCTTC.

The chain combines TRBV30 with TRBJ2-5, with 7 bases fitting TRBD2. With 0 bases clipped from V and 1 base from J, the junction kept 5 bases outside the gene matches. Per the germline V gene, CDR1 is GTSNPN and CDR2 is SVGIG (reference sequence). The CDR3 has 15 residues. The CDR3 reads CAWSVPSGVQETQYF. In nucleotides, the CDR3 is TGTGCCTGGAGTGTACCTAGCGGAGTCCAAGAGACCCAGTACTTC.

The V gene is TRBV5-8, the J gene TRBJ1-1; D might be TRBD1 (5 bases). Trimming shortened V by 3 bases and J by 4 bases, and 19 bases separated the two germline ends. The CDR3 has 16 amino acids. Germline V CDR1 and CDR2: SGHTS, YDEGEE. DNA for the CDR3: TGTGCCAGCAGCTGGCAGGTGGGCATGGGGGGCACTGAAGCTTTCTTT. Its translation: CASSWQVGMGGTEAFF.

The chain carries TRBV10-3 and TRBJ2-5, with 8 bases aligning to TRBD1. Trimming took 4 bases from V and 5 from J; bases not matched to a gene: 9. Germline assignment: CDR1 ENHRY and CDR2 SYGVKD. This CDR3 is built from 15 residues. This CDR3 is CAISGGQGFGETQYF. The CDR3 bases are TGTGCCATCAGTGGAGGACAGGGTTTTGGGGAGACCCAGTACTTC.

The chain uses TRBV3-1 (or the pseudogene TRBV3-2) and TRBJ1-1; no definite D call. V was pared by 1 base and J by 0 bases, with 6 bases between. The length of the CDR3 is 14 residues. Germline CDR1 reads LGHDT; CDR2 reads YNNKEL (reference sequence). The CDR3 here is CASSQAIVNTEAFF. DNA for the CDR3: TGTGCCAGCAGCCAAGCGATAGTGAACACTGAAGCTTTCTTT.

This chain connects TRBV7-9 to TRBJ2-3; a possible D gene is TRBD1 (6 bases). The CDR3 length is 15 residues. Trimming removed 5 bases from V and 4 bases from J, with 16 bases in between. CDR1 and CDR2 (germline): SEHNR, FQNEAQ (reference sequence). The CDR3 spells CASSIPGVPPDTQYF. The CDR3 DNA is TGTGCCAGCAGCATCCCAGGGGTCCCACCAGATACGCAGTATTTT.

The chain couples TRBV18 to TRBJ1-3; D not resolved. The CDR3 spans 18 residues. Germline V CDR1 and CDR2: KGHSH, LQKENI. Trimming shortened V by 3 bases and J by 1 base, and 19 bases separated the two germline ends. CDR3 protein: CASSPPVVAGSSGNTIYF. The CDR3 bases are TGTGCCAGCTCACCCCCCGTCGTAGCCGGGAGTTCTGGAAACACCATATATTTT.

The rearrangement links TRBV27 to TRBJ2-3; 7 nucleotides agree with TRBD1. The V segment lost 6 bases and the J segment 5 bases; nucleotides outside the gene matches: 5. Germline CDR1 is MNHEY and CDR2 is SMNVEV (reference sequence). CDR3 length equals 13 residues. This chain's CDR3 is CASRPTGVDTQYF. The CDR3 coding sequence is TGTGCCAGCAGGCCTACAGGGGTAGATACGCAGTATTTT.

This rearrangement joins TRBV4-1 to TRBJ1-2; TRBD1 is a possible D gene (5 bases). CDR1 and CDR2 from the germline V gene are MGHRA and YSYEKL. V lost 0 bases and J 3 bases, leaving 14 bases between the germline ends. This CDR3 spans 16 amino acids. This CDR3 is CASSQEASGWDYGYTF. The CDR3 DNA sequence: TGCGCCAGCAGCCAAGAGGCTTCAGGGTGGGACTATGGCTACACCTTC.

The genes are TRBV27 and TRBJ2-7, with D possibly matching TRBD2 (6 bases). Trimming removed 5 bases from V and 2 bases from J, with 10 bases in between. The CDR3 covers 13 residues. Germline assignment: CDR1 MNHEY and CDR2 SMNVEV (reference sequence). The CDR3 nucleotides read TGTGCCAGCAGTCCCGGGAGTACCTACGAGCAGTACTTC. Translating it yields CASSPGSTYEQYF.

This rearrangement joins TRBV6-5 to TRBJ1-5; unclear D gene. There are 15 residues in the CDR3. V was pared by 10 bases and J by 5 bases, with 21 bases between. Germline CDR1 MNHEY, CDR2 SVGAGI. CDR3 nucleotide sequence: TGTGCCACCGTCCTTGGGTTGGAGGTGCATCAGCCCCAGCATTTT. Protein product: CATVLGLEVHQPQHF.

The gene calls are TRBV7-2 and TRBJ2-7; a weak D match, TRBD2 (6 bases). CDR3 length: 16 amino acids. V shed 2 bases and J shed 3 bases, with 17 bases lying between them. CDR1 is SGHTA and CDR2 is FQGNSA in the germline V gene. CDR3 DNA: TGTGCCAGCAGCTTACAGTCCGGAGGGGATCTCTACGAGCAGTACTTC. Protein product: CASSLQSGGDLYEQYF. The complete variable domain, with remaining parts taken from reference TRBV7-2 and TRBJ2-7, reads GAGVSQSPSNKVTEKGKDVELRCDPISGHTALYWYRQSLGQGLEFLIYFQGNSAPDKSGLPSDRFSAERTGGSVSTLTIQRTQQEDSAVYLCASSLQSGGDLYEQYFGPGTRLTVT.

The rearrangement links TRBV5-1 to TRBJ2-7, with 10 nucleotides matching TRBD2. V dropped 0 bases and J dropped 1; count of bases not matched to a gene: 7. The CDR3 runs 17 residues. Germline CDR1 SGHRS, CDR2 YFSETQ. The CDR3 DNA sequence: TGCGCCAGCAGCTTGGCCCCTACTAGCGGGACTTCCTACGAGCAGTACTTC. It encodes CASSLAPTSGTSYEQYF.

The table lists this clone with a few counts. This CDR3 is CASRMTGVYGYTF. CDR3 sequence (DNA): TGTGCCAGCAGAATGACAGGGGTATATGGCTACACCTTC. The chain recombines TRBV7-2 with TRBJ1-2, with 8 nucleotides matching TRBD1. The CDR3 is 13 residues long. V shed 6 bases, J shed 5 bases, and the junction held 5 bases outside the gene matches. Germline V gene sequence: CDR1 SGHTA, CDR2 FQGNSA. Combining the CDR3 with reference TRBV7-2 and TRBJ1-2 gives the whole variable domain GAGVSQSPSNKVTEKGKDVELRCDPISGHTALYWYRQSLGQGLEFLIYFQGNSAPDKSGLPSDRFSAERTGGSVSTLTIQRTQQEDSAVYLCASRMTGVYGYTFGSGTRLTVV.

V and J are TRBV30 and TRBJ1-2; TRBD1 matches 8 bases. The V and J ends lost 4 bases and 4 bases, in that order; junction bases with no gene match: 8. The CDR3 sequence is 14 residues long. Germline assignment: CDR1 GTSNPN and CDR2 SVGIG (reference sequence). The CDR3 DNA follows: TGTGCCTGGAAATTCGACAGGGGCGCCTATGGCTACACCTTC. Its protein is CAWKFDRGAYGYTF.

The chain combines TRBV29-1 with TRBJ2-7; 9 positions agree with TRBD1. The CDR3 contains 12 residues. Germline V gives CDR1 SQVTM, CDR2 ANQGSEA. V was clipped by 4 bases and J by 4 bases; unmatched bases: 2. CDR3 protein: CSVVTGGYEQYF. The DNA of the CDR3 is TGCAGCGTTGTGACAGGGGGGTACGAGCAGTACTTC.

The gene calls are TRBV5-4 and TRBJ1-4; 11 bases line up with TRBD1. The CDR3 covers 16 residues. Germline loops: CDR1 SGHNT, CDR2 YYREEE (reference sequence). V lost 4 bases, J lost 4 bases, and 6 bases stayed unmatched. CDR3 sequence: CASSTDRGLGNEKLFF. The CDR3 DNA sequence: TGTGCCAGCAGCACGGACAGGGGGCTGGGTAATGAAAAACTGTTTTTT.

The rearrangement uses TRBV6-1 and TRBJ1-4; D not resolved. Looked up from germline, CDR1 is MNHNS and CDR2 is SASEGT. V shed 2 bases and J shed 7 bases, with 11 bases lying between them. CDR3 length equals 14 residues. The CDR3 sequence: CASSETWGGEKLFF. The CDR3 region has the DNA TGTGCCAGCAGTGAAACATGGGGAGGTGAAAAACTGTTTTTT.

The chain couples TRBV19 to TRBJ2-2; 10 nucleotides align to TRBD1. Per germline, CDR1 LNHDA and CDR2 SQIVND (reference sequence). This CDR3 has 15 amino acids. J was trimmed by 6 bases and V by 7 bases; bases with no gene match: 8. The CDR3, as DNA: TGTGCCAGTACCCGGGACAGGGGTTCTGCCGGGGAGCTGTTTTTT. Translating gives CASTRDRGSAGELFF.

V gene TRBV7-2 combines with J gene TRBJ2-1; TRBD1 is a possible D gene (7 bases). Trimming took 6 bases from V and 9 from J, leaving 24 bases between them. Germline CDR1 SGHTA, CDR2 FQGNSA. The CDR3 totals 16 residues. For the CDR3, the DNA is TGTGCCAGCAGTCGCCCAGGGGGGCGAGGCCCTGGTGAGCAGTTCTTC. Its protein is CASSRPGGRGPGEQFF.